The present TCR beta chain was sequenced within a study of graft-versus-host responses after intestinal transplantation. The data were produced by immunoSEQ multiplex PCR, yet TCRdb's version contains in-frame clones alone and is incomplete. The table lists 65,000 to 90,000 clones, approximately 89% of them singletons, with 6.5% to 8.5% in the top ten. Study outcomes and limitations: Recipient bone marrow held GvH clones, some seen earlier in ileum or blood.

For this clone: Its antigen is as yet unknown.

The germline CDR1 and CDR2 sequences are SGHRS and YFSETQ. The V segment lost 0 bases and the J segment 4 bases; nucleotides outside the gene matches: 6. This CDR3 comprises 15 residues. This chain uses TRBV5-1 with TRBJ2-7; TRBD2 agrees at 8 bases. The source material was unstimulated CD8+ T cells sorted from spleen or lymph node cells, sampled before transplant. The receptor comes from a human donor who was the organ donor for an intestinal transplant. In DNA form, the CDR3 reads TGCGCCAGCAGCTTGGCCGGACTAGCTCTATACGAGCAGTACTTC. Translation gives CASSLAGLALYEQYF.